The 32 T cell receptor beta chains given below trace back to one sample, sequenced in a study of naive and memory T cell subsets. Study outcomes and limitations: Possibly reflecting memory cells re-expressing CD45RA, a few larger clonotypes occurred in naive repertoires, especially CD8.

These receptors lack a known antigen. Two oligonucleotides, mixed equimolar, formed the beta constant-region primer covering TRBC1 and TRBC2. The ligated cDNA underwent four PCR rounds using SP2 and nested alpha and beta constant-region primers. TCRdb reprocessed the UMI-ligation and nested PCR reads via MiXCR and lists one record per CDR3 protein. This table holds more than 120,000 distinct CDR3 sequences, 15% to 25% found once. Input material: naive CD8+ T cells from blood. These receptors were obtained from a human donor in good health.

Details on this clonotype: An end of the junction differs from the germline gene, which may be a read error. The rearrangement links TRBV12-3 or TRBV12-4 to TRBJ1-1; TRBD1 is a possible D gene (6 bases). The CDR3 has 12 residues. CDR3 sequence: CAGSHTGPEAFF. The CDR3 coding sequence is TGTGCCGGCAGTCATACAGGGCCTGAAGCTTTCTTT.

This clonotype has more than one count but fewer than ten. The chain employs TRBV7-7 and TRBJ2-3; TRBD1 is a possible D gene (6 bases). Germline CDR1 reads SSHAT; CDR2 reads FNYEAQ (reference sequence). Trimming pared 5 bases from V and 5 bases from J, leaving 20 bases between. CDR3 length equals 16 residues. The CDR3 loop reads CASSQSHTGLGDTQYF. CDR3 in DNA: TGTGCCAGCAGCCAATCCCACACAGGGCTGGGAGATACGCAGTATTTT.

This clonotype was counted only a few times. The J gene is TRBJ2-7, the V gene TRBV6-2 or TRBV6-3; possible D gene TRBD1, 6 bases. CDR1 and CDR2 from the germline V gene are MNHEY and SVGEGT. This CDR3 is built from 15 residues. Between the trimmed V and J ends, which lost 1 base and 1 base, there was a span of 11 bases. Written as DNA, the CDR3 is TGTGCCAGCAGTTACTGGGGACAACAATCCTACGAGCAGTACTTC. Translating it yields CASSYWGQQSYEQYF.

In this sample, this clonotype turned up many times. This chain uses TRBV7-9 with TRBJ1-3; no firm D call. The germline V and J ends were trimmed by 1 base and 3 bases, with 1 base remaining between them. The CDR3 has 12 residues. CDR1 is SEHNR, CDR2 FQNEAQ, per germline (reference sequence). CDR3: CASSLDGNTIYF. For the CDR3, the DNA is TGTGCCAGCAGCTTAGATGGAAACACCATATATTTT.

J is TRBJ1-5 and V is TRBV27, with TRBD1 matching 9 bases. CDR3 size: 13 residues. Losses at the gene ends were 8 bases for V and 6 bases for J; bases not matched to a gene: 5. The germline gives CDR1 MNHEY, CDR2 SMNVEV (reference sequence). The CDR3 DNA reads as TGTGCCAGCGCAGGGACAGGGTTTCAGCCCCAGCATTTT. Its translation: CASAGTGFQPQHF.

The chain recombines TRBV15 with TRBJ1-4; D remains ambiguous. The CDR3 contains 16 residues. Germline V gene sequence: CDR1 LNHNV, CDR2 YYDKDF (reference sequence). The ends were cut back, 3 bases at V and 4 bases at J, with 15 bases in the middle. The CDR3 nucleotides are TGTGCCACCAGCAGTCAACTCGACGGATATAATGAAAAACTGTTTTTT. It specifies CATSSQLDGYNEKLFF.

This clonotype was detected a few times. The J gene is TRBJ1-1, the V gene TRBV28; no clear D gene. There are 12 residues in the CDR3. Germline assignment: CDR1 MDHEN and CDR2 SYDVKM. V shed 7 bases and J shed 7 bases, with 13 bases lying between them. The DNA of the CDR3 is TGTGCCAGCACCCTGCGGGGAGGTGAAGCTTTCTTT. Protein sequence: CASTLRGGEAFF.

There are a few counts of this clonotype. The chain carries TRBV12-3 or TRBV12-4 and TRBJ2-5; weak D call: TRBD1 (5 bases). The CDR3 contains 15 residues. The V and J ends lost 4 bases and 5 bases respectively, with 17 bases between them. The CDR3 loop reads CASSWGPGIAETQYF. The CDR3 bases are TGTGCCAGCAGTTGGGGCCCCGGAATCGCTGAGACCCAGTACTTC.

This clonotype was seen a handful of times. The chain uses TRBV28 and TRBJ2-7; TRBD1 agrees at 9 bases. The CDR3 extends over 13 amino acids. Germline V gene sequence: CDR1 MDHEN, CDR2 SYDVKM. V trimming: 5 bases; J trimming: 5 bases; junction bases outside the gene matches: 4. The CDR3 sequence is CASSPQGAHEQYF. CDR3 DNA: TGTGCCAGCAGTCCACAGGGGGCCCACGAGCAGTACTTC. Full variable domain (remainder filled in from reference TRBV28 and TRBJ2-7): DVKVTQSSRYLVKRTGEKVFLECVQDMDHENMFWYRQDPGLGLRLIYFSYDVKMKEKGDIPEGYSVSREKKERFSLILESASTNQTSMYLCASSPQGAHEQYFGPGTRLTVT.

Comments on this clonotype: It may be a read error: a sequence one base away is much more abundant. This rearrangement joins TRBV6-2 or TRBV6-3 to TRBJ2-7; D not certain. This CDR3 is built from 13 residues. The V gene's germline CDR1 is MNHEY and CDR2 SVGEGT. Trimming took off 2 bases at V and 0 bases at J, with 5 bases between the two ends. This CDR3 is CASSYGISYEQYF. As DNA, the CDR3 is TGTGCCAGCAGTTACGGAATCTCCTACGAGCAGTACTTC.

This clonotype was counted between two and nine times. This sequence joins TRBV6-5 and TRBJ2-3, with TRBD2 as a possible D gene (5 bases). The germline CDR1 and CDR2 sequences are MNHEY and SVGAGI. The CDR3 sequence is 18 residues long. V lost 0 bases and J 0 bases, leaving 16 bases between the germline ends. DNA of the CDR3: TGTGCCAGCAGTTACTCCCTACGCAGCGGTGGGAGCACAGATACGCAGTATTTT. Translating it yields CASSYSLRSGGSTDTQYF.

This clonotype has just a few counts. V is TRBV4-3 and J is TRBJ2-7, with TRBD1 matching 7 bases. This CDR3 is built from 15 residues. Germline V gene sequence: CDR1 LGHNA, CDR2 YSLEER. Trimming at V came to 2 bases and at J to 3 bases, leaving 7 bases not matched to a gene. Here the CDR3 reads CASSQIDRESYEQYF. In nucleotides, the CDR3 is TGCGCCAGCAGCCAAATCGACAGGGAGAGCTACGAGCAGTACTTC.

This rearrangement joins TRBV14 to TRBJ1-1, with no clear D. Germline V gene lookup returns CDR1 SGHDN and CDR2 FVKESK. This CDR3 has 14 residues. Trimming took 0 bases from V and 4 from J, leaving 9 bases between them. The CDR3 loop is CASSQEALGTEAFF. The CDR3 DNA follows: TGTGCCAGCAGCCAAGAAGCTCTTGGCACTGAAGCTTTCTTT.

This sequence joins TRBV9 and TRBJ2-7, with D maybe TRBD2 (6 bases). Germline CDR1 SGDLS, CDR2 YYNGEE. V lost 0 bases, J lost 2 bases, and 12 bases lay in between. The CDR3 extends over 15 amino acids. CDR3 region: CASSVGSSVTYEQYF. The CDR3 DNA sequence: TGTGCCAGCAGCGTAGGCTCTAGCGTAACCTACGAGCAGTACTTC.

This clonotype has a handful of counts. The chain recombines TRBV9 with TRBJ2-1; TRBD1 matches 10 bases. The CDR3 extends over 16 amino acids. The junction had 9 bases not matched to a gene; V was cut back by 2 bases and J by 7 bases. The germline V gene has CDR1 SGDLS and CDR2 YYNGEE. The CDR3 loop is CASSVGGQGLGNEQFF. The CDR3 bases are TGTGCCAGCAGCGTGGGGGGACAGGGGCTTGGGAATGAGCAGTTCTTC.

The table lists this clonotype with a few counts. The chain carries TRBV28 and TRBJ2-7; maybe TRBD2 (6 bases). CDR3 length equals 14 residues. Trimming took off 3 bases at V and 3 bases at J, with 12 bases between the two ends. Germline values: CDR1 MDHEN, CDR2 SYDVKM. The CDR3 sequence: CASSFGTSSYEQYF. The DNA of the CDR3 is TGTGCCAGCAGTTTTGGCACTAGCAGCTACGAGCAGTACTTC.

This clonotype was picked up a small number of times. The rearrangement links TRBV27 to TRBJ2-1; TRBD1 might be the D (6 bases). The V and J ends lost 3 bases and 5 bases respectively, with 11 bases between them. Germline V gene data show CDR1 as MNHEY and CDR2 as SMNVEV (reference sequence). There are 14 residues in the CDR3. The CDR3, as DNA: TGTGCCAGCAGTTTCGTGGGGACAAACAATGAGCAGTTCTTC. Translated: CASSFVGTNNEQFF.

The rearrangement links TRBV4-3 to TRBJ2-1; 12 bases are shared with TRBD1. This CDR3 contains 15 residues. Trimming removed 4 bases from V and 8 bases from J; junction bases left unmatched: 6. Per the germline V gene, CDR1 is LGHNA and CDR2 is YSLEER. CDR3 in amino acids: CASSPGTGGAYEQFF. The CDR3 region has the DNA TGCGCCAGCAGCCCGGGGACAGGGGGCGCATATGAGCAGTTCTTC.

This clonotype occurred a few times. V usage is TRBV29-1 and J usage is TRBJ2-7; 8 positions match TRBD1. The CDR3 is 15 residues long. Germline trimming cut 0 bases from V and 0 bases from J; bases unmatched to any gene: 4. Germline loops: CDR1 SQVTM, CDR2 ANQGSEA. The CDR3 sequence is CSVEDGTGNSYEQYF. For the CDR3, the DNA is TGCAGCGTTGAAGATGGGACAGGAAACTCCTACGAGCAGTACTTC.

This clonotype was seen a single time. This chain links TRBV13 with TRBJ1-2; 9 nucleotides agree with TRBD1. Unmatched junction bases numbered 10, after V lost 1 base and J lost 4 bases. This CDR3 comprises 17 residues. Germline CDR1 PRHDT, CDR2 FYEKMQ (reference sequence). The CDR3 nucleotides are TGTGCCAGCAGCTTAGCGGACAGGGGCACCTCCGGCTATGGCTACACCTTC. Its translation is CASSLADRGTSGYGYTF. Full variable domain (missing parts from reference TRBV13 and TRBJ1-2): AAGVIQSPRHLIKEKRETATLKCYPIPRHDTVYWYQQGPGQDPQFLISFYEKMQSDKGSIPDRFSAQQFSDYHSELNMSSLELGDSALYFCASSLADRGTSGYGYTFGSGTRLTVV.

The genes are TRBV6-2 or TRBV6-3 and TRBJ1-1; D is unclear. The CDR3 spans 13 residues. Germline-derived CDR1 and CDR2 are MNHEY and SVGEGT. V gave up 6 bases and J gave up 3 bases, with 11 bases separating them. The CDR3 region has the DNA TGTGCCAGCAGCTTGTCTTGGTACACTGAAGCTTTCTTT. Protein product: CASSLSWYTEAFF.

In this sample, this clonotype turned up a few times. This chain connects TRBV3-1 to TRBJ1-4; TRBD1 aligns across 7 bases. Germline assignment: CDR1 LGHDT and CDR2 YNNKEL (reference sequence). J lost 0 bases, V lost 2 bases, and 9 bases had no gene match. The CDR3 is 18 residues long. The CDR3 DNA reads TGTGCCAGCAGCCAACCCATGGGCCAGGGGGCAACTAATGAAAAACTGTTTTTT. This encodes CASSQPMGQGATNEKLFF.

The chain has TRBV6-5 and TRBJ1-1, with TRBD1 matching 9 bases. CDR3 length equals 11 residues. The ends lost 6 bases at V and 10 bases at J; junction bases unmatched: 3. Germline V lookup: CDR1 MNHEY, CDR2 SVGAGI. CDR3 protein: CASRQGQGAFF. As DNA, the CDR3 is TGTGCCAGCAGACAGGGACAGGGAGCTTTCTTT.

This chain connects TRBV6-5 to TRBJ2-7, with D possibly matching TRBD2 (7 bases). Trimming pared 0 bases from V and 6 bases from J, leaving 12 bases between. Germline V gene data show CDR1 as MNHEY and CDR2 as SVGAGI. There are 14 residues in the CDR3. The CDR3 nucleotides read TGTGCCAGCAGTTACTCGACGGGGGGCATCGAGCAGTACTTC. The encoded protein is CASSYSTGGIEQYF.

DNA of the CDR3: TGTGCCAGCAGTTTGGTTAGGGAGCAGTTCTTC. Protein sequence: CASSLVREQFF. The chain has TRBV12-3 or TRBV12-4 and TRBJ2-1; D gene ambiguous. The CDR3 contains 11 residues. V was cut by 3 bases and J by 10 bases, with 7 bases left in between.

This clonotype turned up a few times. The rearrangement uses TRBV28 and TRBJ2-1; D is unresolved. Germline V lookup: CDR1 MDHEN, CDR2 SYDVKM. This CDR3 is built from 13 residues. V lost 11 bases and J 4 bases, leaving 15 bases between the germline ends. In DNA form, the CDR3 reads TGTGCCGCTGGGCGAGATGAGTACAATGAGCAGTTCTTC. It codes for CAAGRDEYNEQFF.

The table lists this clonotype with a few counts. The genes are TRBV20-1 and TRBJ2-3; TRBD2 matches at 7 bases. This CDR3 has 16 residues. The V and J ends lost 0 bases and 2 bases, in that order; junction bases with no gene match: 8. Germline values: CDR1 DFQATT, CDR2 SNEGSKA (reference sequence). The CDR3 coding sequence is TGCAGTGCTAGAGATCACTCTAGCGGAGACACAGATACGCAGTATTTT. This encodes CSARDHSSGDTDTQYF.

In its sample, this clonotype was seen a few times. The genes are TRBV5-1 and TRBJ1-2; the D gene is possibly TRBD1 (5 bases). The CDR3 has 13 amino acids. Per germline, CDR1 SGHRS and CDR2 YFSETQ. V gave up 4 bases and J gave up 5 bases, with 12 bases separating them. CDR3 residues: CASSPQTEYGYTF. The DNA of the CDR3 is TGCGCCAGCAGCCCCCAGACAGAGTATGGCTACACCTTC.

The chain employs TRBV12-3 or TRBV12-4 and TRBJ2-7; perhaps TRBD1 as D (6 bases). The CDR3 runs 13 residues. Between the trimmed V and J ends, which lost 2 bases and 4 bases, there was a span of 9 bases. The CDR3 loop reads CASSLTRGYEQYF. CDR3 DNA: TGTGCCAGCAGTTTAACCAGGGGATACGAGCAGTACTTC.

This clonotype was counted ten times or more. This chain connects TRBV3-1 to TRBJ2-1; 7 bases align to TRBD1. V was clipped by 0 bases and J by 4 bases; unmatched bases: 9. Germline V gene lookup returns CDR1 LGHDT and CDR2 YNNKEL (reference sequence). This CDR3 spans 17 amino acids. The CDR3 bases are TGTGCCAGCAGCCAAGACCCCGACAGGGATCAATACAATGAGCAGTTCTTC. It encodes CASSQDPDRDQYNEQFF.

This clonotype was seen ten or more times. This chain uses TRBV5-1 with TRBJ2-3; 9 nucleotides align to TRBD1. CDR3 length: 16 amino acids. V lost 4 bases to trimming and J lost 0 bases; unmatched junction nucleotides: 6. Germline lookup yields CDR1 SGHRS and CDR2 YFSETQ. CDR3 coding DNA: TGCGCCAGCAGCGCCCCGGACAGGGGAAGCACAGATACGCAGTATTTT. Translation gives CASSAPDRGSTDTQYF.

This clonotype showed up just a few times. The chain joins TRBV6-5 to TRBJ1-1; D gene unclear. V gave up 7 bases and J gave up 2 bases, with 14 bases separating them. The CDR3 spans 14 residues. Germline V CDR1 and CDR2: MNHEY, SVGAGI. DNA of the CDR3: TGTGCCAGCAACCTCAATGACGGAAACACTGAAGCTTTCTTT. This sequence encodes CASNLNDGNTEAFF.